What follows is one T cell receptor beta chain and its context. Its antigen is undetermined. This specimen belongs to a study of blood T cell dynamics during melanoma immunotherapy. On the study more broadly: Standard first-line treatment here was pembrolizumab or nivolumab plus ipilimumab in metastatic melanoma.

Time point reported: week 3, after first cycle of checkpoint inhibitor. Memory T cells counted as immune-effector cells when CD3+ CD4- CD8+ CD45RA- CD45RO-high CD27- CCR7-. Broader study findings: Cell-free DNA CDR3 sequences most resembled the immune-effector CD8+ subset, which was also most clonal.

The protocol was immunoSEQ multiplex PCR, while the TCRdb copy is restricted to in-frame clones and leaves out a portion. The sample yields some 800 clones, over 75% seen once. Trimming removed 3 bases from V and 2 bases from J; junction bases left unmatched: 5. The germline V gene has CDR1 SGDLS and CDR2 YYNGEE. The CDR3 has 15 amino acids. The sequencing here drew on CD8+ T cells from blood, taken from a patient treated with checkpoint blockade. The receptor's source is a human donor with melanoma. The chain carries TRBV9 and TRBJ2-7; 10 bases agree with TRBD1. CDR3 in amino acids: CASSDGQGGTYEQYF. CDR3 coding DNA: TGTGCCAGCAGCGACGGACAGGGGGGTACCTACGAGCAGTACTTC.